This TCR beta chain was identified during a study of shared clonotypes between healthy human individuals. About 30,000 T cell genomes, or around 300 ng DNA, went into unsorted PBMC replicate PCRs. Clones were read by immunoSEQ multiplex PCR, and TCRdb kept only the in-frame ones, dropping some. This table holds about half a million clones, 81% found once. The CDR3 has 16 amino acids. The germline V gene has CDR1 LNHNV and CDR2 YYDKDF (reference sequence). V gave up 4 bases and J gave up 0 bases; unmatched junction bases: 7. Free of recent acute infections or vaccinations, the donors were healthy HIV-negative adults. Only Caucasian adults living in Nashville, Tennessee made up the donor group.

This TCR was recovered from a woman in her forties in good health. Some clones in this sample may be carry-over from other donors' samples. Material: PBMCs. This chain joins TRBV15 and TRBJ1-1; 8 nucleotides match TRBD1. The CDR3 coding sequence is TGTGCCACCAGCACAAGACAGGGGCCAATGAACACTGAAGCTTTCTTT. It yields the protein CATSTRQGPMNTEAFF.